This is a list of T cell receptor beta chains from one sample in a study of blood T cells in healthy people across ages. TCRdb processed the 5' RACE reads anew with MiXCR; each CDR3 protein has one entry. Of about 540,000 distinct CDR3 sequences in the sample, 24% were seen once. This same sample was also part of a study on T cells of mothers and their children.

Sample: blood. The receptor set was obtained from a boy younger than 18 in good health. Both conserved end residues are part of each CDR3. D genes are given only for firm matches. Clone size is shown for a subset of rows, as once, few, many or a class of expanded clone.

J gene: TRBJ1-6; V gene: TRBV7-9; clone size: few; D gene: TRBD1; CDR3 DNA: TGTGCCAGCAGCCTGGGACAGGGGGTGAGGAATTCACCCCTCCACTTT; CDR3 protein: CASSLGQGVRNSPLHF
J gene: TRBJ2-5; V gene: TRBV9; clone size: .; D gene: .; CDR3 DNA: TGTGCCAGCAGCGGTGCCCCGACAGTTCAAGAGACCCAGTACTTC; CDR3 protein: CASSGAPTVQETQYF
J gene: TRBJ2-3; V gene: TRBV5-5; clone size: .; D gene: TRBD2; CDR3 DNA: TGTGCCAGCAGCTTGGTTATGCGGGGGTTGACTAGCACAGATACGCAGTATTTT; CDR3 protein: CASSLVMRGLTSTDTQYF
J gene: TRBJ1-6; V gene: TRBV28; clone size: .; D gene: TRBD1; CDR3 DNA: TGTGCCATCAGGGACAGTAGTTCACCCCTCCACTTT; CDR3 protein: CAIRDSSSPLHF
J gene: TRBJ1-2; V gene: TRBV20-1; clone size: .; D gene: .; CDR3 DNA: TGCAGTGCTAGAGTTCCCGGGCTCGGCTACACCTTC; CDR3 protein: CSARVPGLGYTF
J gene: TRBJ2-1; V gene: TRBV7-9; clone size: few; D gene: TRBD2; CDR3 DNA: TGTGCCAGCAGCATGGGGGACGGGGGGGCTTACAATGAGCAGTTCTTC; CDR3 protein: CASSMGDGGAYNEQFF
J gene: TRBJ1-1; V gene: TRBV7-2; clone size: .; D gene: .; CDR3 DNA: TGTGCCAGCAGCCCGGGGGGGGCCCGATTCACTGAAGCTTTCTTT; CDR3 protein: CASSPGGARFTEAFF
J gene: TRBJ2-1; V gene: TRBV7-3; clone size: .; D gene: TRBD2; CDR3 DNA: TGTGCCAGCAGCTTAAAGGGGCCTAGCGGTTACAATGAGCAGTTCTTC; CDR3 protein: CASSLKGPSGYNEQFF
J gene: TRBJ2-1; V gene: TRBV30; clone size: .; D gene: TRBD1; CDR3 DNA: TGTGCCTGGAGTTGGGGACAGGGGAACAATGAGCAGTTCTTC; CDR3 protein: CAWSWGQGNNEQFF
J gene: TRBJ2-1; V gene: TRBV6-5; clone size: .; D gene: .; CDR3 DNA: TGTGCCAGCAGTTACCGGGGGCCCCTCAACAATGAGCAGTTCTTC; CDR3 protein: CASSYRGPLNNEQFF
J gene: TRBJ2-2; V gene: TRBV28; clone size: few; D gene: .; CDR3 DNA: TGTGCCAGCAGTTTAGGCGGGCTGGGGACCGGGGAGCTGTTTTTT; CDR3 protein: CASSLGGLGTGELFF
J gene: TRBJ2-2; V gene: TRBV20-1; clone size: few; D gene: .; CDR3 DNA: TGCAGTGCTAGAGTGTTTGGGCAGGCGCTCGGCGGGGAGCTGTTTTTT; CDR3 protein: CSARVFGQALGGELFF
J gene: TRBJ2-1; V gene: TRBV20-1; clone size: few; D gene: TRBD2; CDR3 DNA: TGCAGTGCCAATGGGGCACTAGCGGGAGGACTCTCCTACAATGAGCAGTTCTTC; CDR3 protein: CSANGALAGGLSYNEQFF
J gene: TRBJ2-7; V gene: TRBV7-9; clone size: many; D gene: .; CDR3 DNA: TGTGCCAGCAGCTCTCGGTACGAGCAGTACTTC; CDR3 protein: CASSSRYEQYF
J gene: TRBJ2-7; V gene: TRBV20-1; clone size: few; D gene: TRBD2; CDR3 DNA: TGCAGTGCTAGTAGCCGCCTAGCGGGAGGGGACGAGCAGTACTTC; CDR3 protein: CSASSRLAGGDEQYF
J gene: TRBJ2-7; V gene: TRBV6-6; clone size: .; D gene: .; CDR3 DNA: TGTGCCAGCAGTTACTCCAGGCCTTCGGAGGAGCAGTACTTC; CDR3 protein: CASSYSRPSEEQYF
J gene: TRBJ2-5; V gene: TRBV2; clone size: .; D gene: TRBD2; CDR3 DNA: TGTGCCAGCAGTTCCGGACTAGCTGCGTTCTTC; CDR3 protein: CASSSGLAAFF
J gene: TRBJ2-1; V gene: TRBV7-8; clone size: .; D gene: .; CDR3 DNA: TGTGCCAGCAGACAAACAACGAGCTCCTACAATGAGCAGTTCTTC; CDR3 protein: CASRQTTSSYNEQFF
J gene: TRBJ2-2; V gene: TRBV11-2; clone size: many; D gene: TRBD2; CDR3 DNA: TGTGCCAGCAGCCCAAGCGGGAGCCCGGTAGTCGGGGAGCTGTTTTTT; CDR3 protein: CASSPSGSPVVGELFF
J gene: TRBJ1-4; V gene: TRBV28; clone size: .; D gene: .; CDR3 DNA: TGTGCCAGCAGTTTAACGAGGGAAAAACTGTTTTTT; CDR3 protein: CASSLTREKLFF
J gene: TRBJ2-7; V gene: TRBV7-9; clone size: .; D gene: TRBD2; CDR3 DNA: TGTGCCAGCTCGGGGCGCGGGGGCTCCTACGAGCAGTACTTC; CDR3 protein: CASSGRGGSYEQYF
J gene: TRBJ2-3; V gene: TRBV9; clone size: few; D gene: .; CDR3 DNA: TGTGCCAGCAGCGTAGTTCCTAGCACAGATACGCAGTATTTT; CDR3 protein: CASSVVPSTDTQYF
J gene: TRBJ1-1; V gene: TRBV5-5; clone size: few; D gene: TRBD1; CDR3 DNA: TGTGCCAGCAGCTGGGGACAGGCCATGAACACTGAAGCTTTCTTT; CDR3 protein: CASSWGQAMNTEAFF
J gene: TRBJ1-2; V gene: TRBV3-1; clone size: .; D gene: .; CDR3 DNA: TGTGCCTGCAGCCCTATCCTTTCCGACAGGAGTGGCTACACCTTC; CDR3 protein: CACSPILSDRSGYTF
J gene: TRBJ1-4; V gene: TRBV12-3/TRBV12-4; clone size: many; D gene: .; CDR3 DNA: TGTGCCAGCTCTACCCGCCTGCGGGGAGAAAAACTGTTTTTT; CDR3 protein: CASSTRLRGEKLFF